The entry below describes one TCR beta chain. Its antigen is undetermined. As for time point: recipient sample about 28 days before transplant, after cytoreduction. The CDR3 totals 14 residues. CDR1 is SGHAT, CDR2 FQNNGV, per germline. V was shortened by 8 bases and J by 2 bases, with 15 bases between the two germline ends. Here immunoSEQ multiplex PCR was the method, and the copy in TCRdb shows in-frame clones only, minus some. The sample has tens of thousands of clones, around 86% seen once. The data were taken from a study of T cell clonotyping in hematopoietic cell transplantation. Overall study: Cytoreduction preceded collection of pretransplant recipient samples.

General study results and limits: Higher Inverse Simpson Index values in graft donor and pretransplant recipient predicted broader posttransplant TCR diversity.

The chain uses TRBV11-2 and TRBJ2-5; D assignment may be TRBD1 or TRBD2 (5 bases each). Sequencing was performed on peripheral blood mononuclear cells, taken before stem cell transplant. The TCR originated in a man aged 55-75 years with biphenotypic leukemia. Some clones in this sample may be carry-over from other donors' samples. The CDR3 DNA sequence: TGTGCCAGCGTCGAGGGGCAGACTCAAGAGACCCAGTACTTC. Amino acid sequence: CASVEGQTQETQYF.